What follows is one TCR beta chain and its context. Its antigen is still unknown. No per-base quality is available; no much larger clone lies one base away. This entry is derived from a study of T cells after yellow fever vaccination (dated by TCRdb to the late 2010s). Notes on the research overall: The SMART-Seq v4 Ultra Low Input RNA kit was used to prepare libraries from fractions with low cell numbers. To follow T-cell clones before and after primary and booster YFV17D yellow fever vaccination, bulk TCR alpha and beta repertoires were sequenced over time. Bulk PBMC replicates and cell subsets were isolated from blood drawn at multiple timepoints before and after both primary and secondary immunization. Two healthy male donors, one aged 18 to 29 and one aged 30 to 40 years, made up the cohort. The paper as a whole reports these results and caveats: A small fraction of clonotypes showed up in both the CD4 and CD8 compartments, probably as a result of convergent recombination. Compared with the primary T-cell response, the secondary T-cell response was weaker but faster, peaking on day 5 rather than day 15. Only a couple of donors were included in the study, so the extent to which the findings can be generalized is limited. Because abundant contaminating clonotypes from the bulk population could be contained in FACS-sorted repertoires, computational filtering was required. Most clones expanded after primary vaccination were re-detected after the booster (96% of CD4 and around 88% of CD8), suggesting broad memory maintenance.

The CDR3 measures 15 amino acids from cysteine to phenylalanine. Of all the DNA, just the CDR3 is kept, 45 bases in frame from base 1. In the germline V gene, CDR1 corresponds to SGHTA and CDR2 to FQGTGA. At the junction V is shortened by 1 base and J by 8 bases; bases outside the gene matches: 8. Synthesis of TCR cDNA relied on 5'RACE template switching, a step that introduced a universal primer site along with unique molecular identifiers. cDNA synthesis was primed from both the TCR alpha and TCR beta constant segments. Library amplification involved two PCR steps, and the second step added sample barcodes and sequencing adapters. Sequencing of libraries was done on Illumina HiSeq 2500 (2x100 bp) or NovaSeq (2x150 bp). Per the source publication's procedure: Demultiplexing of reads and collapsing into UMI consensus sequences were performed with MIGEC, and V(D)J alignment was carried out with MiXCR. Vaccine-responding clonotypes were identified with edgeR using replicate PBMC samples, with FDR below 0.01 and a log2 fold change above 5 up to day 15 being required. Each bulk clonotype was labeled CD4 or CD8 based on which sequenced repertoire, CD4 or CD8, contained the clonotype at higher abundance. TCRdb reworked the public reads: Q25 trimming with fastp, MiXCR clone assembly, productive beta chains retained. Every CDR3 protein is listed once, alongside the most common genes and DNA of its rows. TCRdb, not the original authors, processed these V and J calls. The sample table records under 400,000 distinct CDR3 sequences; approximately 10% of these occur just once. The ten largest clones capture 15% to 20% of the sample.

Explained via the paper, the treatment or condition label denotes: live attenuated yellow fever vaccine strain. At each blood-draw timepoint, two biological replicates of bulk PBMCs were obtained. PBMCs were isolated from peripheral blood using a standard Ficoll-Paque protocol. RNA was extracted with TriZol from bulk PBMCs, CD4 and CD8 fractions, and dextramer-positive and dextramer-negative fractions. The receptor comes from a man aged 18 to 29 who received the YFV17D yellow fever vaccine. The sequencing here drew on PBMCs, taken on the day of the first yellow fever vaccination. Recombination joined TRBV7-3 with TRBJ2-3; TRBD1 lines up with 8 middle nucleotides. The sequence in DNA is TGTGCCAGCAGCTTAAGGGCAGGGGGCGGTGGTACGCAGTATTTT. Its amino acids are CASSLRAGGGGTQYF.